This is a list of T cell receptor beta chains from one sample in a study of blood T cell repertoires in COVID-19. This table comes from immunoSEQ multiplex PCR, and its TCRdb copy is limited to in-frame clones, with some not included. Of more than 85,000 clones listed, roughly 87% are singletons. Source material: peripheral blood. The receptors stem from an older man with acute or convalescent COVID-19. The CDR3 runs from the conserved cysteine through the conserved F or W. D genes are given only for firm matches. Size values are once, few and many counts, or a class for expanded clones, and some rows have none.

V gene	D gene	clone size	J gene	CDR3 length	CDR3 DNA	CDR3 protein
TRBV7-8	-	-	TRBJ1-3	15	TGTGCCAGCAGCTTACTTTCTGGGAGTGGAAACACCATATATTTT	CASSLLSGSGNTIYF
TRBV7-9	TRBD1	-	TRBJ2-7	14	TGTGCCAGCAGCTTAGAGACAGGGGCCTACGAGCAGTACTTC	CASSLETGAYEQYF
TRBV5-1	-	-	TRBJ1-2	13	TGCGCCAGCTACCCGACAGGATCCTATGGCTACACCTTC	CASYPTGSYGYTF
TRBV4-2	TRBD2	-	TRBJ2-3	17	TGTGCCAGCAGCCAAGAGACTAGCGGGGTGTGGACAGATACGCAGTATTTT	CASSQETSGVWTDTQYF
TRBV19	-	-	TRBJ2-7	12	TGTGCCAGTAGTACATCGGAGTACGAGCAGTACTTC	CASSTSEYEQYF
TRBV15	-	once	TRBJ2-3	15	TGTGCCACCAGCTTTCGCGGGGTTAATGCAGATACGCAGTATTTT	CATSFRGVNADTQYF
TRBV24-1	-	-	TRBJ1-5	13	TGTGCCACCAGTCAAGACAGTCGGCAGCCCCAGCATTTT	CATSQDSRQPQHF
TRBV28	-	-	TRBJ1-4	14	TGTGCCAGCAGTTTTCACAGGCTCAATGAAAAACTGTTTTTT	CASSFHRLNEKLFF
TRBV11-3	-	-	TRBJ1-6	13	TGTGCCAGCAGCTTAGACAGGGAATCACCCCTCCACTTT	CASSLDRESPLHF
TRBV4-2	-	-	TRBJ1-2	15	TGTGCCAGCAGCCAAGCCCGGGGAGGAACGTATGGCTACACCTTC	CASSQARGGTYGYTF
TRBV2	TRBD1	-	TRBJ1-3	12	TGTGCCGGAGGGGACAGGGAACACACCATATATTTT	CAGGDREHTIYF
TRBV14	-	-	TRBJ1-1	15	TGTGCCAGCAGCCAAGAGCGGTCTATGAACACTGAAGCTTTCTTT	CASSQERSMNTEAFF
TRBV6-1	-	-	TRBJ1-5	16	TGTGCCAGCAGTGAAGTGTGGACAGAGGGGAATCAGCCCCAGCATTTT	CASSEVWTEGNQPQHF
TRBV6-5	-	-	TRBJ2-2	13	TGTGCCAGCAGTCTCTGGACAGCCGGGGAGCTGTTTTTT	CASSLWTAGELFF
TRBV10-1	TRBD2	-	TRBJ2-3	19	TGCGCCAGCAGTTACACCGGACTAGCGGGGAGCACCAGCACAGATACGCAGTATTTT	CASSYTGLAGSTSTDTQYF
TRBV24-1	TRBD1	-	TRBJ2-7	15	TGTGCCACCAGTGATGGGACAGGGGGTAACTTCCGGCAGTACTTC	CATSDGTGGNFRQYF
TRBV10-1	TRBD1	-	TRBJ1-2	13	TGCGCCAGCAGCCGGGACAGTAACTATGGCTACACCTTC	CASSRDSNYGYTF
TRBV19	-	-	TRBJ1-5	14	TGTGCCACCCGGTCAGCGGAGGGAGCTAGGCCCCAGCATTTT	CATRSAEGARPQHF
TRBV7-9	TRBD1	-	TRBJ2-7	12	TGTGCCAGCAGCCCGACAGGGTACGAGCAGTACTTC	CASSPTGYEQYF
TRBV27	-	-	TRBJ1-1	16	TGTGCCAGCAGTTTATTTGGACTGACCGAGGGCACTGAAGCTTTCTTT	CASSLFGLTEGTEAFF
TRBV28	-	-	TRBJ2-7	14	TGTGCCAGCACCCAAACGGACAAGAGAGGCGAGCAGTACTTC	CASTQTDKRGEQYF
TRBV5-1	TRBD2	-	TRBJ2-2	18	TGCGCCAGCAGCTCCCAGCCACTAGCGGGGGGGAACACCGGGGAGCTGTTTTTT	CASSSQPLAGGNTGELFF
TRBV7-8	-	-	TRBJ2-7	16	TGTGCCAGCAGCTTAGCATGGGGCCCCCTCCTCTACGAGCAGTACTTC	CASSLAWGPLLYEQYF
TRBV19	-	-	TRBJ1-2	12	TGTGCCAGTAGGGCCACTGACTTGGGCTACACCTTC	CASRATDLGYTF
TRBV5-6	TRBD1	-	TRBJ2-3	14	TGTGCCAGCAGCCTAGACAGGGTCGGAGATACGCAGTATTTT	CASSLDRVGDTQYF
TRBV5-1	-	-	TRBJ2-2	16	TGCGCCAGCAGCTTCGGACTGAGAGGTGGCACCGGGGAGCTGTTTTTT	CASSFGLRGGTGELFF
TRBV5-4	-	-	TRBJ1-4	14	TGTGCCAGCAGCTTGATGGGGGCTGGGGAAAAACTGTTTTTT	CASSLMGAGEKLFF
TRBV18	-	once	TRBJ1-6	14	TGTGCCAGCTCACCACAGGGAGGCTACTCACCCCTCCACTTT	CASSPQGGYSPLHF
TRBV18	-	-	TRBJ1-1	12	TGTGCCAGTAAGAGGTGGGACACTGAAGCTTTCTTT	CASKRWDTEAFF
TRBV9	TRBD2	-	TRBJ2-1	17	TGTGCCAGCAGCGTAGCTATCAGCGGGGGTTCCTACAATGAGCAGTTCTTC	CASSVAISGGSYNEQFF
TRBV24-1	-	-	TRBJ1-2	14	TGTGCCACCAGTGACCCCACAGGCCCTATTAGCTACACCTTC	CATSDPTGPISYTF
TRBV30	-	-	TRBJ1-2	13	TGTGCCTGGAGTGTGTCAGGACTTTATGGCTACACCTTC	CAWSVSGLYGYTF
TRBV6-1	-	-	TRBJ2-2	15	TGTGCCAGCAGTGAATTTCCGAATCTAAGCGGGGAGCTGTTTTTT	CASSEFPNLSGELFF
TRBV27	TRBD2	-	TRBJ2-1	19	TGTGCCAGCACGGGTGACCCGGGACTAGCGGGGGGGCCCTGGAATGAGCAGTTCTTC	CASTGDPGLAGGPWNEQFF
TRBV5-1	-	-	TRBJ1-4	16	TGCGCCAGCAGCTTTGGTGCGGGAAGGGAGTCGGAAAAACTGTTTTTT	CASSFGAGRESEKLFF
TRBV12-3/TRBV12-4	-	-	TRBJ1-2	13	TGTGCCAGCAGTCCCCGGACAGTCTATGGCTACACCTTC	CASSPRTVYGYTF
TRBV12-3/TRBV12-4	-	-	TRBJ1-1	13	TGTGCCAGCCGCCTAACAGGGAACACTGAAGCTTTCTTT	CASRLTGNTEAFF
TRBV28	-	-	TRBJ1-4	11	TGTGCCAGCAGCCTGGAGTTCGGACTGTTTTTT	CASSLEFGLFF
TRBV2	TRBD1	-	TRBJ2-5	13	TGTGCCAACGCAGGGGGCTTGGGAGAGACCCAGTACTTC	CANAGGLGETQYF
TRBV24-1	TRBD1	-	TRBJ1-2	15	TGTGCCACCCCCGGGACAGGGGGTTTGGGCTATGGCTACACCTTC	CATPGTGGLGYGYTF
TRBV7-8	TRBD1	-	TRBJ1-1	16	TGTGCCAGCAGCTTAGATACCGGGACAGTGAACACTGAAGCTTTCTTT	CASSLDTGTVNTEAFF
TRBV5-4	-	-	TRBJ2-5	12	TGTGCCAGCAGCTTGAACAAAGAGACCCAGTACTTC	CASSLNKETQYF
TRBV11-2	-	-	TRBJ2-3	16	TGTGCCAGCAGCCAGTTGTGGGGGGGGGCGTCAGATACGCAGTATTTT	CASSQLWGGASDTQYF
TRBV28	-	-	TRBJ1-4	13	TGTGCCACCCTGGACAAAGCAGCTGAAAAACTGTTTTTT	CATLDKAAEKLFF
TRBV2	TRBD1	few	TRBJ1-4	14	TGTGCCAGCAGTGGGACAGGGGGCTACGAAAAACTGTTTTTT	CASSGTGGYEKLFF